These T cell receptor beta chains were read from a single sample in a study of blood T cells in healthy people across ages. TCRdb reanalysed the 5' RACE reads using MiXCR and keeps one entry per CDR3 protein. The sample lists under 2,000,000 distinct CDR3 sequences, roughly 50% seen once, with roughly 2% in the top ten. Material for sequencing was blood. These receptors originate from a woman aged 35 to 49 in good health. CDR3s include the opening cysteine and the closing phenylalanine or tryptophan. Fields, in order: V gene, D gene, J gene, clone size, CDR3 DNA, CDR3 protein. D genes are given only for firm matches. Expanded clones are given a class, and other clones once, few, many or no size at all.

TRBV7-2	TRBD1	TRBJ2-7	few	TGTGCCAGCAGTTTATACAGGGGGAACGAGCAGTACTTC	CASSLYRGNEQYF
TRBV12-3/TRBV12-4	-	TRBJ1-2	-	TGTGCCAGCAGTTCTACTATTGGGGGCTACACCTTC	CASSSTIGGYTF
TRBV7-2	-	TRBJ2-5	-	TGTGCCAGCAGCTTATCCGGGACATACCAAGAGACCCAGTACTTC	CASSLSGTYQETQYF
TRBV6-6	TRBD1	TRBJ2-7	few	TGTGCCAGCAGTTATACAGGGGTCCTGGACGAGCAGTACTTC	CASSYTGVLDEQYF
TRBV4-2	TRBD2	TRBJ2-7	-	TGTGCCAACCGAGGGACTAGCGGGGATGGCGAGCAGTACTTC	CANRGTSGDGEQYF
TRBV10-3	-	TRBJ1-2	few	TGTGCCATCAGTGGGGGCGCGGGCTATGGCTACACCTTC	CAISGGAGYGYTF
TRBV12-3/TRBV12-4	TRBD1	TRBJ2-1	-	TGTGCCAGCAGTTCATTTCCCCCCGGGACAGGGTTTGATGAGCAGTTCTTC	CASSSFPPGTGFDEQFF
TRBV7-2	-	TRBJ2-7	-	TGTGCCAGCAGCTATTCGGGGCTTTGGTACTTC	CASSYSGLWYF
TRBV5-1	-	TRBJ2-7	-	TGCGCCAGCAGCTTGGCCGCAGGGCCCTCCTACGAGCAGTACTTC	CASSLAAGPSYEQYF
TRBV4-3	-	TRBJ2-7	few	TGCGCCAGCAGCCAAGATCTTCGGGGACGGTACGAGCAGTACTTC	CASSQDLRGRYEQYF
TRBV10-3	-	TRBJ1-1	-	TGTGCCACCTCCTACGACACGTCAGTGGGCACTGAAGCTTTCTTT	CATSYDTSVGTEAFF
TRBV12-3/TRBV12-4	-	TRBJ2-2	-	TGTGCCAGCAGGGGGACGGGGGCCGGGGAGCTGTTTTTT	CASRGTGAGELFF
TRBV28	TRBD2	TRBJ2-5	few	TGTGCCAGCAGTCCCGGACTAGCGGGGCCCCAGTACTTC	CASSPGLAGPQYF
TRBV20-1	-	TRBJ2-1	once	TGCAGTGCTAGAGATTTTGAGGAGCCTGAGCAGTTCTTC	CSARDFEEPEQFF
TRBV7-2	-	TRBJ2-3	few	TGTGCCAGCAGCTTAGAGGCAGGGGTATCAGATACGCAGTATTTT	CASSLEAGVSDTQYF
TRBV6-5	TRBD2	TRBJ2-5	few	TGTGCCAGCAGTTACCTTTCGGGGGGTCTCCAAGAGACCCAGTACTTC	CASSYLSGGLQETQYF
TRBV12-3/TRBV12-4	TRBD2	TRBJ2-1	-	TGTGCCAGCAGACGGGAACCGGGACTAGCTGCATCTTCCGAGCAGTTCTTC	CASRREPGLAASSEQFF
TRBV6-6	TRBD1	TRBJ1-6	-	TGTGCCAGCAGCTCAGGGGGGGGTAATTCACCCCTCCACTTT	CASSSGGGNSPLHF